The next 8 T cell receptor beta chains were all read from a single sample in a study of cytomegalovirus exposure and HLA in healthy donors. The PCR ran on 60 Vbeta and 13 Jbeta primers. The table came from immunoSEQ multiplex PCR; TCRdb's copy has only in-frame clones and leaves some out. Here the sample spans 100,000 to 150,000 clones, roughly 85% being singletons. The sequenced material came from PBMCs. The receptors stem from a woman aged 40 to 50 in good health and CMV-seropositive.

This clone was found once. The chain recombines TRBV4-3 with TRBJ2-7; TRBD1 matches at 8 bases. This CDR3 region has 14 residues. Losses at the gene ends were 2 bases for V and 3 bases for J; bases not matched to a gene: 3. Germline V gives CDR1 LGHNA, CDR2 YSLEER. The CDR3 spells CASSQRTGNYEQYF. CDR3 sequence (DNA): TGCGCCAGCAGCCAACGGACAGGGAACTACGAGCAGTACTTC.

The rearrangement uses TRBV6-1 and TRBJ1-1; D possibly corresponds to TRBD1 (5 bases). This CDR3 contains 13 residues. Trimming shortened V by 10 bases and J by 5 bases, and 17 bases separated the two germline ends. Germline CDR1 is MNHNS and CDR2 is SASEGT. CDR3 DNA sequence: TGTGCCACGGGCACAGGTGCAAGGACTGAAGCTTTCTTT. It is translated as CATGTGARTEAFF.

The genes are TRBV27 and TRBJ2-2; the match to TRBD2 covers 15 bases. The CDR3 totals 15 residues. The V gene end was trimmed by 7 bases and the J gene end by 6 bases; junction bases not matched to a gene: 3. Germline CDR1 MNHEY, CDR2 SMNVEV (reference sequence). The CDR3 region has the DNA TGTGCCAGCAAGGGACTAGCGGGAGGTTCCGGGGAGCTGTTTTTT. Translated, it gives CASKGLAGGSGELFF.

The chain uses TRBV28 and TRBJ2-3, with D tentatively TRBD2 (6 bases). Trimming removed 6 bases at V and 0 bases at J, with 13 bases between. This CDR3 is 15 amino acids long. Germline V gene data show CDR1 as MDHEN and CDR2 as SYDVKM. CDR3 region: CASSEGGVSTDTQYF. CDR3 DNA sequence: TGTGCCAGCAGCGAAGGAGGGGTCAGCACAGATACGCAGTATTTT.

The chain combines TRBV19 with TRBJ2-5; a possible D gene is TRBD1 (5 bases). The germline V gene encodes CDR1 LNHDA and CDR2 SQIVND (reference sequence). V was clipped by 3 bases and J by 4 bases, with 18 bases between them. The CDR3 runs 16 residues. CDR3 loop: CASSILWQGVGETQYF. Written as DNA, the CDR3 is TGTGCCAGTAGTATCCTCTGGCAGGGCGTGGGAGAGACCCAGTACTTC.

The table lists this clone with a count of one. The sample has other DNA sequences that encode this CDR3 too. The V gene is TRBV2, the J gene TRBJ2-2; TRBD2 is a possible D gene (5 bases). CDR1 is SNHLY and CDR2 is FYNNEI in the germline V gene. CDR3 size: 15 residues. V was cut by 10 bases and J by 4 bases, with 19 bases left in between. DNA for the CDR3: TGTGCCACCGTTTTAACGGCTGAGGGCACCGGGGAGCTGTTTTTT. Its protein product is CATVLTAEGTGELFF. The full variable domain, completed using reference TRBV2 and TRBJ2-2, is EPEVTQTPSHQVTQMGQEVILRCVPISNHLYFYWYRQILGQKVEFLVSFYNNEISEKSEIFDDQFSVERPDGSNFTLKIRSTKLEDSAMYFCATVLTAEGTGELFFGEGSRLTVL.

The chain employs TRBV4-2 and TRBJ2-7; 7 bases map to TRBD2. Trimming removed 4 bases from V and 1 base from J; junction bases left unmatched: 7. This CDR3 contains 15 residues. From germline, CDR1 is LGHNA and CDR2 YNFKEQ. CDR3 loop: CASSRTRLASYEQYF. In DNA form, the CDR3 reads TGTGCCAGCAGCCGCACGCGACTAGCTTCCTACGAGCAGTACTTC.

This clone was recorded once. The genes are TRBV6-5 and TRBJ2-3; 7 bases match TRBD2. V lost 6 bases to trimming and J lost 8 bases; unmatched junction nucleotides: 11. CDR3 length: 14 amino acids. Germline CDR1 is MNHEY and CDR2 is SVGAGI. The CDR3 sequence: CASRVSGSSGTQYF. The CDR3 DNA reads TGTGCCAGCAGGGTTAGCGGGTCCTCGGGTACGCAGTATTTT.